Listed below are T cell receptor beta chains from one sample, sequenced in a study of siplizumab effects on memory and regulatory T cells. The data were produced by immunoSEQ multiplex PCR, yet TCRdb's version contains in-frame clones alone and is incomplete. The sample carries some 53,000 clones, 95% to 97% recorded once. The sample comprised naive CD4+ T cells sorted from blood. The receptors come from a human donor in good health. The CDR3 runs from the conserved cysteine through the conserved F or W. A D gene is named only where the DNA matches it firmly. Rows give clone size only sometimes, using once, few, many, or a class for an expanded clone.

j_call clone_size d_call v_call cdr3_nt cdr3_aa
TRBJ2-1 NA NA TRBV28 TGTGCCAGCCGACCCGGCCACAGGGCCTACAATGAGCAGTTCTTC CASRPGHRAYNEQFF
TRBJ1-3 NA TRBD1 TRBV7-3 TGTGCCAGCAGCTTAGGACAGGGATTCTCTGGAAACACCATATATTTT CASSLGQGFSGNTIYF
TRBJ2-1 NA TRBD2 TRBV11-3 TGTGCCAGCAGCTTAGGGACTAGCGGGAGGGACGGGGAGCAGTTCTTC CASSLGTSGRDGEQFF
TRBJ2-7 NA NA TRBV18 TGTGCCAGCTCACCAAGGGATCCCCGGCTCGAGCAGTACTTC CASSPRDPRLEQYF
TRBJ1-2 NA NA TRBV12-5 TGTGCTAGTGCCTACAACGGGCCTAACTATGGCTACACCTTC CASAYNGPNYGYTF
TRBJ2-7 NA NA TRBV6-5 TGTGCCAGCAGTCGAGGGAGGTCCTACGAGCAGTACTTC CASSRGRSYEQYF
TRBJ2-4 NA TRBD2 TRBV19 TGTGCCAGTAGTATGAAGGGTCCGGGGGGTCTCAACATTCAGTACTTC CASSMKGPGGLNIQYF
TRBJ2-1 once NA TRBV7-3 TGTGCCAGCAGCTTAACTGGCCGCAATGTTCAGTTCTTC CASSLTGRNVQFF
TRBJ2-2 NA NA TRBV4-3 TGCGCCAGCAGCCGCCTCAATAACGGGGAGCTGTTTTTT CASSRLNNGELFF
TRBJ2-1 NA NA TRBV21-1 TGTGCCAGCAGAATAGGGACTAGCGGCTACAATGAGCAGTTCTTC CASRIGTSGYNEQFF
TRBJ1-1 NA TRBD1 TRBV7-2 TGTGCCAGCAGCCTACGACAGGGGGCTTATACTGAAGCTTTCTTT CASSLRQGAYTEAFF
TRBJ1-1 NA NA TRBV10-3 TGTGCCACCGCGGGGGGTCGGGACACTGAAGCTTTCTTT CATAGGRDTEAFF
TRBJ2-7 NA TRBD2 TRBV4-2 TGTGCCAGCAGCCAATTCCGACTAGCGGGGCCTAGCTCCTACGAGCAGTACTTC CASSQFRLAGPSSYEQYF
TRBJ2-7 NA TRBD2 TRBV7-2 TGTGCCAGCAGCTTGCTGACTAGCGGGAGGCACGAGCAGTACTTC CASSLLTSGRHEQYF
TRBJ1-1 NA NA TRBV6-5 TGTGCCGGTGGTGGGACCCGAGCTTTCTTT CAGGGTRAFF
TRBJ1-1 NA NA TRBV20-1 TGCAGTGCTAGAGATAAGATCGAGGCTTTCTTT CSARDKIEAFF
TRBJ2-3 NA TRBD2 TRBV6-5 TGTGCCAGCAGTGGACTAGCGGGAGTTTCGGATACGCAGTATTTT CASSGLAGVSDTQYF
TRBJ2-2 NA NA TRBV18 TGTGCCAGCTCACCAGAATTAGGTCTCGGGGAGCTGTTTTTT CASSPELGLGELFF
TRBJ2-3 NA NA TRBV6-1 TGTGCCAGCAGCCGGGACTTGGAATATTTT CASSRDLEYF
TRBJ1-1 once TRBD1 TRBV5-4 TGTGCCAGCAGCTCGGGACAGAAGAACACTGAAGCTTTCTTT CASSSGQKNTEAFF
TRBJ1-2 NA TRBD1 TRBV5-6 TGTGCCAGCAGCTCCGGACAGGGCCATGGCTACACCTTC CASSSGQGHGYTF
TRBJ2-1 NA NA TRBV5-1 TGCGCCAGCACCCCCGAGGCAGGGCTATACAATGAGCAGTTCTTC CASTPEAGLYNEQFF
TRBJ1-2 NA NA TRBV18 TGTGCCAGCTCACCAAAGGCAAGCGATGGCTACACCTTC CASSPKASDGYTF
TRBJ1-1 NA NA TRBV5-1 TGCGCCAGCTCCCCCCCAGCAAACACTGAAGCTTTCTTT CASSPPANTEAFF
TRBJ2-7 NA NA TRBV14 TGTGCCAGCAGACAAGGTTCCTACGAGCAGTACTTC CASRQGSYEQYF
TRBJ2-1 NA NA TRBV5-1 TGCGCCAGCAGCTTGGACTACCCCTCCTACAATGAGCAGTTCTTC CASSLDYPSYNEQFF
TRBJ1-1 NA NA TRBV5-1 TGCGCCAGCAGCTTGCTCAGGAGCCACGTAAGGGACACTGAAGCTTTCTTT CASSLLRSHVRDTEAFF
TRBJ2-1 NA TRBD2 TRBV11-1 TGTGCCAGCCGGCCCCTAGCGGCCCATGAGCAGTTCTTC CASRPLAAHEQFF
TRBJ2-7 NA NA TRBV30 TGTGCCTGGAGTGGGACAGGTGGAGGGGACGAGCAGTACTTC CAWSGTGGGDEQYF
TRBJ1-1 NA NA TRBV6-5 TGTGCCAGCAGTTACTCGCAGGGGCCCGCTAGTACTGAAGCTTTCTTT CASSYSQGPASTEAFF
TRBJ1-1 NA TRBD1 TRBV6-5 TGTGCCAGCAGCCGGCCGGGACAGGGGGTTACTGAAGCTTTCTTT CASSRPGQGVTEAFF
TRBJ2-1 NA NA TRBV5-1 TGCGCCAGCAGCTTGCAGGGCACCTACAATGAGCAGTTCTTC CASSLQGTYNEQFF
TRBJ2-7 NA NA TRBV18 TGTGCCAGCTCACCACAGGGGGGGGCCTACGAGCAGTACTTC CASSPQGGAYEQYF
TRBJ2-7 NA NA TRBV23-1 TGCGCCAGGTCTTTGCCAGCGCCCTACGAGCAGTACTTC CARSLPAPYEQYF
TRBJ2-2 NA NA TRBV28 TGTGCCAGCAGGGACACCAATTCCGGGGAGCTGTTTTTT CASRDTNSGELFF
TRBJ1-1 NA NA TRBV7-2 TGTGCCAGCAGCTTATTGGGCGGCAACACTGAAGCTTTCTTT CASSLLGGNTEAFF
TRBJ2-4 NA TRBD2 TRBV5-4 TGTGCCAGCAGCTCTCCCGTAGCGGGATTAATCAACATTCAGTACTTC CASSSPVAGLINIQYF
TRBJ2-3 NA NA TRBV14 TGTGCCAGCAGCCCCTGGGAACTTAGCACAGATACGCAGTATTTT CASSPWELSTDTQYF
TRBJ1-2 NA NA TRBV9 TGTGCCAGCAGCGTGGGCGGATCCTATGGCTACACCTTC CASSVGGSYGYTF
TRBJ1-2 NA NA TRBV7-9 TGTGCCAGCAGCTTAGCCTCTTCGGCAGGGGCCGGCTACACCTTC CASSLASSAGAGYTF
TRBJ1-1 NA TRBD1 TRBV14 TGTGCCAGCAGTGACTGGGAGGGGGCGGCCACTGAAGCTTTCTTT CASSDWEGAATEAFF
TRBJ2-7 NA TRBD1 TRBV6-1 TGTGCCAGCAGTACCGGGACAGGGTCCTACGAGCAGTACTTC CASSTGTGSYEQYF
TRBJ2-7 NA NA TRBV6-5 TGTGCCAGCAGTTACGTCCCGGCCTCCTACGAGCAGTACTTC CASSYVPASYEQYF
TRBJ1-5 NA NA TRBV30 TGTGCCTGGAGTCCTTCGAGGGGATACTATAGCAATCAGCCCCAGCATTTT CAWSPSRGYYSNQPQHF
TRBJ2-7 few NA TRBV20-1 TGCAGTGCTCAATACTACGAGCAGTACTTC CSAQYYEQYF
TRBJ2-2 once NA TRBV10-3 TGTGCCATCAGTGACAGGGCGAACACCGGGGAGCTGTTTTTT CAISDRANTGELFF
TRBJ2-5 NA NA TRBV5-1 TGCGCCAGCACCCGATCAGGGTTGGGAGAGACCCAGTACTTC CASTRSGLGETQYF
TRBJ1-4 NA NA TRBV6-6 TGTGCCAGCAGTTACTCGCACCAGTCCCATGAAAAACTGTTTTTT CASSYSHQSHEKLFF
TRBJ1-5 NA NA TRBV30 TGTGCCTGGAGTGTACGTTCTAGCAATCAGCCCCAGCATTTT CAWSVRSSNQPQHF
TRBJ2-1 NA TRBD2 TRBV2 TGTGCCAGCACCCTGGGACTAGCGGGTTCCTCCTACAATGAGCAGTTCTTC CASTLGLAGSSYNEQFF